A selection of T cell receptor beta chains follows, all from one sample in a study of CD8 T cells in Susac syndrome. In TCRdb, the immunoSEQ multiplex PCR reads were re-called with MiXCR into one record per CDR3 protein. The top ten hold 0.095% to 0.12% of the sample, which has roughly 190,000 distinct CDR3 sequences, around 93% seen once. The sequencing input was CD4+ T cells from PBMCs. The receptors come from a human donor in good health. CDR3s include the opening cysteine and the closing phenylalanine or tryptophan. A D gene is named only where the DNA matches it firmly. Clone size is not always given. Where it is, it says once, few, many or a class for expanded clones.

v_gene: TRBV7-8
j_gene: TRBJ1-1
abundance: .
len: 11
d_gene: .
CDR3nt: TGTGCCAGCAGCTTATTTAATGAAGCTTTCTTT
CDR3aa: CASSLFNEAFF

v_gene: TRBV4-2
j_gene: TRBJ1-3
abundance: .
len: 15
d_gene: .
CDR3nt: TGTGCCAGCAGCCAAGGCGTCACCTCTGGAAACACCATATATTTT
CDR3aa: CASSQGVTSGNTIYF

v_gene: TRBV5-1
j_gene: TRBJ2-5
abundance: .
len: 15
d_gene: .
CDR3nt: TGCGCCAGCAGCTCGAGGACAGCAAAACAAGAGACCCAGTACTTC
CDR3aa: CASSSRTAKQETQYF

v_gene: TRBV28
j_gene: TRBJ1-1
abundance: .
len: 14
d_gene: .
CDR3nt: TGTGCCAGCAGTGAGGACAGCCTGAACACTGAAGCTTTCTTT
CDR3aa: CASSEDSLNTEAFF

v_gene: TRBV5-1
j_gene: TRBJ2-2
abundance: .
len: 16
d_gene: .
CDR3nt: TGCGCCAGCAGCTTAGATGCAGGGGCGAACACCGGGGAGCTGTTTTTT
CDR3aa: CASSLDAGANTGELFF

v_gene: TRBV12-3/TRBV12-4
j_gene: TRBJ1-1
abundance: .
len: 14
d_gene: .
CDR3nt: TGTGCCAGCAGTTTGATGTTCTGGAACACTGAAGCTTTCTTT
CDR3aa: CASSLMFWNTEAFF

v_gene: TRBV30
j_gene: TRBJ1-2
abundance: .
len: 12
d_gene: .
CDR3nt: TGTGCCTGGAATGACAGGAACTATGGCTACACCTTC
CDR3aa: CAWNDRNYGYTF

v_gene: TRBV29-1
j_gene: TRBJ1-1
abundance: .
len: 14
d_gene: .
CDR3nt: TGCAGCGTTGCCCGGGGGGTTTTGGGCACTGAAGCTTTCTTT
CDR3aa: CSVARGVLGTEAFF

v_gene: TRBV6-1
j_gene: TRBJ1-6
abundance: once
len: 16
d_gene: TRBD1
CDR3nt: TGTGCCAGACTACCGGGACAGGGCGCCTATAATTCACCCCTCCACTTT
CDR3aa: CARLPGQGAYNSPLHF

v_gene: TRBV23-1
j_gene: TRBJ2-7
abundance: .
len: 10
d_gene: .
CDR3nt: TGCGCCAGCAGTCCGCCCGAGCAGTACTTC
CDR3aa: CASSPPEQYF

v_gene: TRBV27
j_gene: TRBJ1-5
abundance: .
len: 14
d_gene: .
CDR3nt: TGTGCCAGCAGTTTAACAGGCCCTGATCGGCCCCAGCATTTT
CDR3aa: CASSLTGPDRPQHF

v_gene: TRBV28
j_gene: TRBJ2-3
abundance: .
len: 14
d_gene: TRBD2
CDR3nt: TGTGCCAGCAGGCCGGGGGGGAGCACAGATACGCAGTATTTT
CDR3aa: CASRPGGSTDTQYF

v_gene: TRBV3-1
j_gene: TRBJ1-5
abundance: .
len: 14
d_gene: .
CDR3nt: TGTGCCAGCAGCGGAGGTCACAGCAATCAGCCCCAGCATTTT
CDR3aa: CASSGGHSNQPQHF

v_gene: TRBV29-1
j_gene: TRBJ1-2
abundance: .
len: 13
d_gene: .
CDR3nt: TGCAGCGTTGGCAGGGAAGACGGCCGTGGCTACACCTTC
CDR3aa: CSVGREDGRGYTF

v_gene: TRBV10-3
j_gene: TRBJ2-2
abundance: .
len: 15
d_gene: TRBD2
CDR3nt: TGTGCCATCGCCCGGGGGGTCGCTAACACCGGGGAGCTGTTTTTT
CDR3aa: CAIARGVANTGELFF

v_gene: TRBV28
j_gene: TRBJ1-4
abundance: .
len: 21
d_gene: .
CDR3nt: TGTGCCAGCAGTTTATCGGTCGTGGGCACTTGGATGGGGGCAGCTAATGAAAAACTGTTTTTT
CDR3aa: CASSLSVVGTWMGAANEKLFF

v_gene: TRBV10-3
j_gene: TRBJ2-1
abundance: .
len: 16
d_gene: .
CDR3nt: TGTGCCATCAGCTCCCCCGCGGGGGCCTTTGGCAATGAGCAGTTCTTC
CDR3aa: CAISSPAGAFGNEQFF

v_gene: TRBV9
j_gene: TRBJ1-1
abundance: once
len: 15
d_gene: TRBD1
CDR3nt: TGTGCCAGCAGCCCGTTACAGGGGCGGAACACTGAAGCTTTCTTT
CDR3aa: CASSPLQGRNTEAFF

v_gene: TRBV9
j_gene: TRBJ1-4
abundance: few
len: 14
d_gene: .
CDR3nt: TGTGCCAGCAGCGTAGGGCCGCCTAATGAAAAACTGTTTTTT
CDR3aa: CASSVGPPNEKLFF

v_gene: TRBV5-1
j_gene: TRBJ1-1
abundance: .
len: 16
d_gene: .
CDR3nt: TGCGCCAGCAGCTTCCGGGACCTTGGGCTGGACACTGAAGCTTTCTTT
CDR3aa: CASSFRDLGLDTEAFF

v_gene: TRBV30
j_gene: TRBJ1-1
abundance: once
len: 16
d_gene: TRBD1
CDR3nt: TGTGCCTGGAGCGGGGGACAGGTCTACATGAACACTGAAGCTTTCTTT
CDR3aa: CAWSGGQVYMNTEAFF

v_gene: TRBV3-1
j_gene: TRBJ2-7
abundance: .
len: 12
d_gene: .
CDR3nt: TGTGCCAGCAGCCAAGATCCCCTCGAGCAGTACTTC
CDR3aa: CASSQDPLEQYF

v_gene: TRBV28
j_gene: TRBJ2-7
abundance: once
len: 16
d_gene: TRBD1
CDR3nt: TGTGCCAGCATCGGCTTTTGGACAGGGGGCGACTACGAGCAGTACTTC
CDR3aa: CASIGFWTGGDYEQYF

v_gene: TRBV25-1
j_gene: TRBJ1-2
abundance: .
len: 12
d_gene: TRBD1
CDR3nt: TGTGCCAGCGGCGGGGACAGGGGTGGCTACACCTTC
CDR3aa: CASGGDRGGYTF

v_gene: TRBV6-4
j_gene: TRBJ2-1
abundance: .
len: 13
d_gene: TRBD2
CDR3nt: TGTGCCAGCTCGGGGACTAGTGGCAATGAGCAGTTCTTC
CDR3aa: CASSGTSGNEQFF

v_gene: TRBV5-4
j_gene: TRBJ2-3
abundance: once
len: 15
d_gene: .
CDR3nt: TGTGCCAGCAGCTTGGACCCCCAAGTCACAGATACGCAGTATTTT
CDR3aa: CASSLDPQVTDTQYF

v_gene: TRBV28
j_gene: TRBJ1-6
abundance: .
len: 13
d_gene: .
CDR3nt: TGTGCCACCAGACGGCAGACGCCTTCACCCCTCCACTTT
CDR3aa: CATRRQTPSPLHF

v_gene: TRBV7-3
j_gene: TRBJ1-6
abundance: .
len: 15
d_gene: .
CDR3nt: TGTGCCAGCAGCTTAAGAGGGGGTGGCAATTCACCCCTCCACTTT
CDR3aa: CASSLRGGGNSPLHF

v_gene: TRBV28
j_gene: TRBJ1-4
abundance: .
len: 15
d_gene: .
CDR3nt: TGTGCCAGCAGTTCCCCGACAGTTCGGAATGAAAAACTGTTTTTT
CDR3aa: CASSSPTVRNEKLFF

v_gene: TRBV12-3/TRBV12-4
j_gene: TRBJ2-1
abundance: .
len: 16
d_gene: .
CDR3nt: TGTGCCAGCAGCCCTAGAGGGGGACGCATGGACAATGAGCAGTTCTTC
CDR3aa: CASSPRGGRMDNEQFF

v_gene: TRBV4-1
j_gene: TRBJ2-1
abundance: .
len: 17
d_gene: TRBD2
CDR3nt: TGCGCCAGCAGCCAAGGACACGTAGCGGGTCTCTACAATGAGCAGTTCTTC
CDR3aa: CASSQGHVAGLYNEQFF

v_gene: TRBV6-5
j_gene: TRBJ1-1
abundance: .
len: 13
d_gene: .
CDR3nt: TGTGCCAGCGCAAGGACAGCAAACACTGAAGCTTTCTTT
CDR3aa: CASARTANTEAFF

v_gene: TRBV7-9
j_gene: TRBJ2-1
abundance: .
len: 14
d_gene: TRBD2
CDR3nt: TGTGCCAGCAGCTTACCAATACCTAGCGGTGAGCAGTTCTTC
CDR3aa: CASSLPIPSGEQFF

v_gene: TRBV6-4
j_gene: TRBJ1-2
abundance: once
len: 14
d_gene: .
CDR3nt: TGTGCCAGCAGTCCGACAGTCGCTAACTATGGCTACACCTTC
CDR3aa: CASSPTVANYGYTF

v_gene: TRBV29-1
j_gene: TRBJ2-5
abundance: .
len: 14
d_gene: .
CDR3nt: TGCAGCGTTGAAGACACAGTGGACGGAGATACCCAGTACTTC
CDR3aa: CSVEDTVDGDTQYF

v_gene: TRBV5-1
j_gene: TRBJ1-1
abundance: .
len: 14
d_gene: .
CDR3nt: TGCGCCAGCAGATTCGGGGGGCAAAATACTGAAGCTTTCTTT
CDR3aa: CASRFGGQNTEAFF

v_gene: TRBV7-9
j_gene: TRBJ2-1
abundance: .
len: 14
d_gene: .
CDR3nt: TGTGCCAGCAGCTCTCTAAAGGGAGACAATGAGCAGTTCTTC
CDR3aa: CASSSLKGDNEQFF

v_gene: TRBV29-1
j_gene: TRBJ2-4
abundance: .
len: 14
d_gene: TRBD1
CDR3nt: TGCAGCGGCACTCACGGGACAGGGCCCGACATTCAGTACTTC
CDR3aa: CSGTHGTGPDIQYF

v_gene: TRBV4-2
j_gene: TRBJ2-7
abundance: once
len: 16
d_gene: TRBD2
CDR3nt: TGTGCCAGCAGCCATATCAGCGGGGGTGTTCCCTACGAGCAGTACTTC
CDR3aa: CASSHISGGVPYEQYF

v_gene: TRBV29-1
j_gene: TRBJ2-3
abundance: once
len: 15
d_gene: TRBD2
CDR3nt: TGCAGCGCGACTGGGGGGGGGAGGCGGGGAGATACGCAGTATTTT
CDR3aa: CSATGGGRRGDTQYF

v_gene: TRBV12-3/TRBV12-4
j_gene: TRBJ1-1
abundance: .
len: 14
d_gene: .
CDR3nt: TGTGCCAGCAGTTTTGGCTTTCGGACGACTGAAGCTTTCTTT
CDR3aa: CASSFGFRTTEAFF

v_gene: TRBV21-1
j_gene: TRBJ1-5
abundance: .
len: 14
d_gene: .
CDR3nt: TGTGCTCCCAGCCGGGACAGGGGCAATCAGCCCCAGCATTTT
CDR3aa: CAPSRDRGNQPQHF

v_gene: TRBV2
j_gene: TRBJ1-1
abundance: .
len: 14
d_gene: .
CDR3nt: TGTGCCAGCAGGATACAGGGCACGAACACTGAAGCTTTCTTT
CDR3aa: CASRIQGTNTEAFF

v_gene: TRBV3-1
j_gene: TRBJ2-1
abundance: .
len: 19
d_gene: TRBD2
CDR3nt: TGTGCCAGCAGCCGCCCGGGACTAGCGGGGGCCAACTCCTACAATGAGCAGTTCTTC
CDR3aa: CASSRPGLAGANSYNEQFF

v_gene: TRBV12-3/TRBV12-4
j_gene: TRBJ1-2
abundance: .
len: 13
d_gene: .
CDR3nt: TGTGCCAGCAGTTTAGGCAGTCTCTATGGCTACACCTTC
CDR3aa: CASSLGSLYGYTF

v_gene: TRBV2
j_gene: TRBJ2-1
abundance: .
len: 11
d_gene: .
CDR3nt: TGTGCCAGCAGTGAACGTGGGGGGCCACGGTTC
CDR3aa: CASSERGGPRF

v_gene: TRBV9
j_gene: TRBJ1-1
abundance: .
len: 14
d_gene: TRBD1
CDR3nt: TGTGCCAGCAGCGTAGTGCAGGGGGCCACTGAAGCTTTCTTT
CDR3aa: CASSVVQGATEAFF

v_gene: TRBV12-3/TRBV12-4
j_gene: TRBJ2-2
abundance: .
len: 15
d_gene: TRBD2
CDR3nt: TGTGCCAGCAGTTTTGGGAGGGCAGGACGGCGGGAGCTGTTTTTT
CDR3aa: CASSFGRAGRRELFF

v_gene: TRBV14
j_gene: TRBJ2-4
abundance: .
len: 17
d_gene: .
CDR3nt: TGTGCCAGCAGCCAAAGTAGCGAGAGCCTAGCCAAAAACATTCAGTACTTC
CDR3aa: CASSQSSESLAKNIQYF

v_gene: TRBV28
j_gene: TRBJ1-1
abundance: .
len: 14
d_gene: .
CDR3nt: TGTGCCAGCAGTTTAAGCCTCTCAGTCACTGAAGCTTTCTTT
CDR3aa: CASSLSLSVTEAFF

v_gene: TRBV20-1
j_gene: TRBJ2-2
abundance: .
len: 13
d_gene: .
CDR3nt: TGCAGTGCCCCCCGAGGGAAGTCCGGGGAGCTGTTTTTT
CDR3aa: CSAPRGKSGELFF

v_gene: TRBV6-4
j_gene: TRBJ2-3
abundance: .
len: 16
d_gene: .
CDR3nt: TGTGCCAGCAGTGACACCGTGGGGGGATCGACAGATACGCAGTATTTT
CDR3aa: CASSDTVGGSTDTQYF

v_gene: TRBV5-1
j_gene: TRBJ2-3
abundance: .
len: 16
d_gene: TRBD2
CDR3nt: TGCGCCAGCAGCTTGGTTAGCGGGGGGAGGACAGATACGCAGTATTTT
CDR3aa: CASSLVSGGRTDTQYF

v_gene: TRBV20-1
j_gene: TRBJ2-7
abundance: .
len: 14
d_gene: .
CDR3nt: TGCAGTGCTAGAGAGGGGTCGTGGTCCTACGAGCAGTACTTC
CDR3aa: CSAREGSWSYEQYF

v_gene: TRBV20-1
j_gene: TRBJ2-7
abundance: once
len: 15
d_gene: .
CDR3nt: TGCAGTGCTAGAGATCTAGGGGGGGGATTCGACGAGCAGTACTTC
CDR3aa: CSARDLGGGFDEQYF